These T cell receptor beta chains were read from a single sample in a study of glioma-infiltrating T cells after dendritic cell vaccination. Produced via immunoSEQ multiplex PCR; TCRdb's table is partial and in-frame only. The table lists approximately 85,000 clones, around 84% of them singletons. Sequenced here: blood, sampled after dendritic cell vaccination. These receptors originate from a human donor with glioblastoma. Each CDR3 is given with its conserved first and last residue. Fields, in order: D gene, clone size, CDR3 length, V gene, J gene, CDR3 DNA, CDR3 protein. D genes are given only for firm matches. The size entry is marked missing in some rows and otherwise reads once, few, many or a size class.

d_call: TRBD1
clone_size: .
cdr3_length: 15
v_call: TRBV6-5
j_call: TRBJ2-1
cdr3_nt: TGTGCCAGCACCCCCGACAGGGGCCGTTACAATGAGCAGTTCTTC
cdr3_aa: CASTPDRGRYNEQFF

d_call: TRBD2
clone_size: .
cdr3_length: 15
v_call: TRBV6-1
j_call: TRBJ2-1
cdr3_nt: TGTGCCAGCAGCGTGACTAGCGGGACAAACAATGAGCAGTTCTTC
cdr3_aa: CASSVTSGTNNEQFF

d_call: .
clone_size: once
cdr3_length: 13
v_call: TRBV6-1
j_call: TRBJ2-7
cdr3_nt: TGTGCCACAAGGGGGGACAGTCCCTACGAGCAGTACTTC
cdr3_aa: CATRGDSPYEQYF

d_call: .
clone_size: .
cdr3_length: 11
v_call: TRBV15
j_call: TRBJ2-3
cdr3_nt: TGTGCCACCAGCGAGGTAGATACGCAGTATTTT
cdr3_aa: CATSEVDTQYF

d_call: .
clone_size: .
cdr3_length: 12
v_call: TRBV25-1
j_call: TRBJ1-2
cdr3_nt: TGTGCCAGCAGTGTAAACAGGGATGGCTACACCTTC
cdr3_aa: CASSVNRDGYTF

d_call: .
clone_size: .
cdr3_length: 13
v_call: TRBV27
j_call: TRBJ2-1
cdr3_nt: TGTGCCAGCAGCCCCCCCAGGGTCCATGAGCAGTTCTTC
cdr3_aa: CASSPPRVHEQFF

d_call: TRBD1
clone_size: .
cdr3_length: 17
v_call: TRBV5-1
j_call: TRBJ1-6
cdr3_nt: TGCGCCAGCAGCCGACAGGGGGATCTCTCCTATAATTCACCCCTCCACTTT
cdr3_aa: CASSRQGDLSYNSPLHF

d_call: .
clone_size: .
cdr3_length: 13
v_call: TRBV7-2
j_call: TRBJ1-5
cdr3_nt: TGTGCCAGCAGCCAGGGGAGCAATCAGCCCCAGCATTTT
cdr3_aa: CASSQGSNQPQHF

d_call: TRBD1
clone_size: .
cdr3_length: 15
v_call: TRBV18
j_call: TRBJ2-3
cdr3_nt: TGTGCCAGCTCACCACAAGGCAGGGGGACAGATACGCAGTATTTT
cdr3_aa: CASSPQGRGTDTQYF

d_call: .
clone_size: few
cdr3_length: 14
v_call: TRBV2
j_call: TRBJ1-3
cdr3_nt: TGTGCCAGCAGTGTGGAGCCAGGGGGAAACACCATATATTTT
cdr3_aa: CASSVEPGGNTIYF

d_call: TRBD1
clone_size: .
cdr3_length: 18
v_call: TRBV28
j_call: TRBJ2-7
cdr3_nt: TGTGCCAGCAGTTTGCCCTCACATGACAGGGGGCGAACCTACGAGCAGTACTTC
cdr3_aa: CASSLPSHDRGRTYEQYF

d_call: .
clone_size: .
cdr3_length: 15
v_call: TRBV7-9
j_call: TRBJ2-1
cdr3_nt: TGTGCCAGCAGCCCTGAAGACAGGAGGAGGAATGAGCAGTTCTTC
cdr3_aa: CASSPEDRRRNEQFF

d_call: .
clone_size: .
cdr3_length: 15
v_call: TRBV27
j_call: TRBJ2-5
cdr3_nt: TGTGCCAGCAGTTCATACCTAGCAGCCCAAGAGACCCAGTACTTC
cdr3_aa: CASSSYLAAQETQYF

d_call: .
clone_size: .
cdr3_length: 13
v_call: TRBV10-3
j_call: TRBJ2-7
cdr3_nt: TGTGCCATCAGTGACAAACAGGGATACGAGCAGTACTTC
cdr3_aa: CAISDKQGYEQYF

d_call: TRBD1
clone_size: .
cdr3_length: 15
v_call: TRBV15
j_call: TRBJ2-7
cdr3_nt: TGTGCCACCAGCAGATCAAAGGGGACAGGCTACGAGCAGTACTTT
cdr3_aa: CATSRSKGTGYEQYF

d_call: .
clone_size: .
cdr3_length: 15
v_call: TRBV19
j_call: TRBJ1-2
cdr3_nt: TGTGCCAGTAGTCCTGGCGGACAAATCCACTATGGCTACACCTTC
cdr3_aa: CASSPGGQIHYGYTF

d_call: TRBD1
clone_size: once
cdr3_length: 16
v_call: TRBV7-9
j_call: TRBJ1-3
cdr3_nt: TGTGCCAGCAGCCGACCGGGACAGCGCTCTGGAAACACCATATATTTT
cdr3_aa: CASSRPGQRSGNTIYF

d_call: .
clone_size: .
cdr3_length: 14
v_call: TRBV18
j_call: TRBJ2-3
cdr3_nt: TGTGCCAGCTCACTAACATACGGCACAGATACGCAGTATTTT
cdr3_aa: CASSLTYGTDTQYF

d_call: .
clone_size: .
cdr3_length: 15
v_call: TRBV7-6
j_call: TRBJ1-1
cdr3_nt: TGTGCCAGCAGCCCGGGGGGGGCGGGGGGAACTGAAGCTTTCTTT
cdr3_aa: CASSPGGAGGTEAFF

d_call: TRBD1
clone_size: .
cdr3_length: 15
v_call: TRBV15
j_call: TRBJ1-2
cdr3_nt: TGTGCCACCAGCAAAGACAGGGGGAAGAACTATGGCTACACCTTC
cdr3_aa: CATSKDRGKNYGYTF

d_call: .
clone_size: .
cdr3_length: 15
v_call: TRBV28
j_call: TRBJ2-1
cdr3_nt: TGTGCCAGCAGTCTGGGAACGGGAGAATACAATGAGCAGTTCTTC
cdr3_aa: CASSLGTGEYNEQFF

d_call: TRBD1
clone_size: once
cdr3_length: 16
v_call: TRBV19
j_call: TRBJ1-2
cdr3_nt: TGTGCCAGTACCTCGACAGGGGATCTGGGGTACTATGGCTACACCTTC
cdr3_aa: CASTSTGDLGYYGYTF

d_call: TRBD1
clone_size: .
cdr3_length: 15
v_call: TRBV7-6
j_call: TRBJ1-2
cdr3_nt: TGTGCCAGCAGCCCTCTGACAGGGGGCGGCCGAGGCTACACCTTC
cdr3_aa: CASSPLTGGGRGYTF